This entry lists 19 T cell receptor beta chains sequenced from one sample in a study of blood T cell repertoires in COVID-19 (dated by TCRdb to the early 2020s). The receptor library was made with the immunoSEQ multiplex PCR assay. TCRdb took over this immuneACCESS table, retaining in-frame rearrangements with V and J assigned. Such tables are incomplete; in checked studies, under half of the missing clones stem from an unresolved V gene, and the remainder is unexplained. The sample table lists about 100,000 clones, roughly four fifths of them with a count of one. Together, the top ten hold around 4.8% of the sample. Sequences were obtained from peripheral blood. The receptor source for this set is a man in his sixties with acute or convalescent COVID-19.

This chain uses TRBV19 with TRBJ1-5, with 7 bases lining up with TRBD1. V lost 3 bases to trimming and J lost 5 bases; unmatched junction nucleotides: 1. Germline V lookup: CDR1 LNHDA, CDR2 SQIVND (reference sequence). The CDR3 contains 13 residues. The CDR3 region is CASSIQGDQPQHF. CDR3 bases: TGTGCCAGTAGTATTCAGGGGGATCAGCCCCAGCATTTT.

This chain uses TRBV6-5 with TRBJ1-1, with unresolved D. The V gene's germline CDR1 is MNHEY and CDR2 SVGAGI. The germline V and J ends were trimmed by 8 bases and 1 base, with 14 bases remaining between them. The CDR3 runs to 14 residues. CDR3 sequence (DNA): TGTGCCAGCTATAGACGGGGAGGGAACACTGAAGCTTTCTTT. Translation gives CASYRRGGNTEAFF.

This clone was found a few times. The chain combines TRBV5-1 with TRBJ1-1; TRBD1 matches 7 bases. Germline values: CDR1 SGHRS, CDR2 YFSETQ. The CDR3 runs to 12 residues. Trimming cost V 3 bases and J 8 bases; bases outside gene matches: 4. CDR3 nucleotide sequence: TGCGCCAGCAGCTCGGACAGGCAAGAAGCTTTCTTT. This gives the protein CASSSDRQEAFF.

The chain uses TRBV9 and TRBJ1-5, with D hard to call. The CDR3 has 15 residues. The germline gives CDR1 SGDLS, CDR2 YYNGEE. V lost 0 bases and J lost 2, with 9 bases in between. The CDR3 sequence is CASSVGVNGNQPQHF. CDR3 in DNA: TGTGCCAGCAGCGTAGGAGTAAATGGCAATCAGCCCCAGCATTTT.

The chain combines TRBV7-8 with TRBJ1-4, with D uncertain. This CDR3 spans 15 amino acids. Germline CDR1 SGHVS, CDR2 FQNEAQ. Trimming took off 5 bases at V and 7 bases at J, with 17 bases between the two ends. CDR3 sequence: CASSPRHPEGEKLFF. The CDR3 nucleotides are TGTGCCAGCAGCCCAAGACATCCTGAAGGTGAAAAACTGTTTTTT.

At least ten counts were recorded for this clone. The chain combines TRBV4-2 with TRBJ2-3; 9 positions match TRBD2. Per the germline V gene, CDR1 is LGHNA and CDR2 is YNFKEQ. V shed 0 bases, J shed 5 bases, and the junction held 6 bases outside the gene matches. There are 16 residues in the CDR3. This CDR3 is CASSQEAALAGDTQYF. CDR3 DNA sequence: TGTGCCAGCAGCCAAGAGGCGGCACTAGCGGGAGATACGCAGTATTTT.

The CDR3 coding sequence is TGTGCCAGCAGCTTACGACCGGGAGGGGCAGGTGAGCAGTTCTTC. It specifies CASSLRPGGAGEQFF. This chain uses TRBV7-3 with TRBJ2-1; 8 bases line up with TRBD2. The J segment lost 9 bases and the V segment lost 2 bases, leaving 9 bases of the junction unmatched. The germline V gene has CDR1 SGHTA and CDR2 FQGTGA. There are 15 residues in the CDR3.

The chain has TRBV18 and TRBJ2-2, with TRBD1 matching 7 bases. The CDR3 spans 17 residues. Germline lookup yields CDR1 KGHSH and CDR2 LQKENI. The trim removed 0 bases at V and 0 bases at J, leaving 4 bases unmatched. CDR3 loop: CASSPPGQNANTGELFF. The CDR3 region has the DNA TGTGCCAGCTCACCACCGGGACAGAACGCGAACACCGGGGAGCTGTTTTTT.

V and J are TRBV3-1 (or the pseudogene TRBV3-2) and TRBJ1-3; D uncertain. Germline CDR1 reads LGHDT; CDR2 reads YNNKEL (reference sequence). This CDR3 has 15 amino acids. V dropped 0 bases and J dropped 0 bases, with 6 bases sitting between them. The DNA of the CDR3 is TGTGCCAGCAGCCAAGATTGGAGCTCTGGAAACACCATATATTTT. Translated, it gives CASSQDWSSGNTIYF.

This clone was found once. The chain recombines TRBV7-2 with TRBJ2-5; D gene uncertain. V dropped 7 bases and J dropped 3 bases, with 3 bases sitting between them. The CDR3 contains 10 residues. Germline lookup yields CDR1 SGHTA and CDR2 FQGNSA. Written as DNA, the CDR3 is TGTGCCAGCACCGAAGAGACCCAGTACTTC. Amino acid sequence: CASTEETQYF.

The genes are TRBV2 and TRBJ1-3, with no clear D. This CDR3 is built from 14 residues. CDR1 and CDR2 (germline): SNHLY, FYNNEI. Trimming cost V 7 bases and J 0 bases, with 10 bases left between them. The CDR3 nucleotides are TGTGCCAGCACACATCTAGCCTCTGGAAACACCATATATTTT. Translated: CASTHLASGNTIYF.

This rearrangement joins TRBV10-3 to TRBJ2-7; 12 nucleotides agree with TRBD2. J gave up 0 bases and V 5 bases, and 8 bases lay outside the gene matches. Germline loops: CDR1 ENHRY, CDR2 SYGVKD. The CDR3 extends over 17 amino acids. CDR3 nucleotide sequence: TGTGCCATCAGTTTTGGACTAGCGGGACAGAGCTCCTACGAGCAGTACTTC. Translating gives CAISFGLAGQSSYEQYF.

The V gene is TRBV29-1, the J gene TRBJ1-1; 7 nucleotides line up with TRBD1. Germline V gives CDR1 SQVTM, CDR2 ANQGSEA. CDR3 size: 14 residues. The junction had 8 bases not matched to a gene; V was cut back by 7 bases and J by 0 bases. Written as DNA, the CDR3 is TGCAGCGCCAAAGGGGGCGGGATGAACACTGAAGCTTTCTTT. Protein product: CSAKGGGMNTEAFF.

The chain carries TRBV20-1 and TRBJ1-2; TRBD1 agrees at 9 bases. V was pared by 3 bases and J by 6 bases, with 14 bases of the junction left unmatched. The CDR3 spans 16 residues. The germline gives CDR1 DFQATT, CDR2 SNEGSKA (reference sequence). CDR3 in DNA: TGCAGTGCTAGTTTAGTCCGGACAGGGGTTGGGGATGGCTACACCTTC. Amino acid sequence: CSASLVRTGVGDGYTF.

This sequence joins TRBV30 and TRBJ1-2; D gene unclear. The CDR3 is made up of 12 amino acids. V was trimmed by 1 base and J by 8 bases, leaving 11 bases between them. CDR1 and CDR2 (germline): GTSNPN, SVGIG (reference sequence). Here the CDR3 reads CAWSGNGYGYTF. CDR3 bases: TGTGCCTGGAGTGGAAACGGGTACGGCTACACCTTC.

The CDR3 region has the DNA TGTGCCAGCACCCCTCCAGGGTGGCCCTACGAGCAGTACTTC. Encoded protein: CASTPPGWPYEQYF. The J gene is TRBJ2-7, the V gene TRBV6-5, with D possibly being TRBD1 (5 bases). Trimming cost V 7 bases and J 2 bases, with 15 bases left between them. The germline gives CDR1 MNHEY, CDR2 SVGAGI. The CDR3 sequence is 14 residues long.

This clone turned up a few times. V and J are TRBV3-1 (or the pseudogene TRBV3-2) and TRBJ2-2; D unclear. The CDR3 runs to 12 residues. Germline CDR1 reads LGHDT; CDR2 reads YNNKEL (reference sequence). V lost 4 bases and J 4 bases, leaving 4 bases between the germline ends. CDR3 region: CASSRSTGELFF. As DNA, the CDR3 is TGTGCCAGCAGCCGGAGCACCGGGGAGCTGTTTTTT.

The gene calls are TRBV28 and TRBJ2-4, with 7 bases fitting TRBD2. Trimming at V came to 6 bases and at J to 7 bases, leaving 9 bases not matched to a gene. This CDR3 spans 14 amino acids. The germline gives CDR1 MDHEN, CDR2 SYDVKM. The CDR3 DNA reads TGTGCCAGCAGCACCGGGACTACCCTGAACATTCAGTACTTC. Encoded protein: CASSTGTTLNIQYF.

This clone was detected only once. V and J are TRBV24-1 and TRBJ2-1; the match to TRBD2 covers 9 bases. Germline trimming cut 4 bases from V and 4 bases from J; bases unmatched to any gene: 13. Germline lookup yields CDR1 KGHDR and CDR2 SFDVKD. This CDR3 region has 18 residues. In DNA form, the CDR3 reads TGTGCCACCAGTGACCCCTCCCTGACTAGCGGTTATTACAATGAGCAGTTCTTC. This gives the protein CATSDPSLTSGYYNEQFF.